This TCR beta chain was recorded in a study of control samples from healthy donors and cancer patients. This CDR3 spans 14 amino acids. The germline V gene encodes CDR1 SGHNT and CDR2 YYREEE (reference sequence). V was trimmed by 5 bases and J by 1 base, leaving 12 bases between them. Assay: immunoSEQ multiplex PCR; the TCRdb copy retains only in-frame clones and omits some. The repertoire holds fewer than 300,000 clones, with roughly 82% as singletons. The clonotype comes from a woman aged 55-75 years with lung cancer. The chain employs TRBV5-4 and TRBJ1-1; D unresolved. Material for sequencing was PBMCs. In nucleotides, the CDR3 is TGTGCCAGCAGTTCCCAACTGCAGAACACTGAAGCTTTCTTT. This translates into CASSSQLQNTEAFF.